This is a list of T cell receptor beta chains from one sample in a study of PD-1 blockade in classical Hodgkin lymphoma. Here immunoSEQ multiplex PCR was the method, and the copy in TCRdb shows in-frame clones only, minus some. Found here are roughly 97,000 clones, roughly 83% of them singletons; the top ten hold more than 10%. The material was peripheral blood mononuclear cells (PBMCs), obtained at baseline. These receptor sequences come from a human donor with classical Hodgkin lymphoma. Both conserved end residues are part of each CDR3. D genes are given only for firm matches. Size tells how often a clone was seen (once, few, many) or the class of an expanded clone, and some rows leave it out.

j_gene	abundance	d_gene	v_gene	CDR3nt	CDR3aa
TRBJ1-2	.	TRBD1	TRBV6-1	TGTGCCAGCAGTGAATATGGCGCCGGGACAGGGAGTAATGGCTACACCTTC	CASSEYGAGTGSNGYTF
TRBJ2-4	.	TRBD1	TRBV19	TGTGCCAGTAGTATAGGGGACAGGGCCAAAAACATTCAGTACTTC	CASSIGDRAKNIQYF
TRBJ2-1	.	.	TRBV6-5	TGTGCCAGCAGTACCAATGTCGCGAACAATGAGCAGTTCTTC	CASSTNVANNEQFF
TRBJ1-4	.	TRBD1	TRBV6-5	TGTGCCAGCAGCCGCCGACGACAGGGGGACGAAAAACTGTTTTTT	CASSRRRQGDEKLFF
TRBJ2-7	.	.	TRBV5-1	TGCGCCAGCAGCTTGGCCGGGTTACCCTACGAGCAGTACTTC	CASSLAGLPYEQYF
TRBJ2-5	.	.	TRBV27	TGTGCCAGCAGCCTTTTAGGCGGGGGCACAGGCCAAGAGACCCAGTACTTC	CASSLLGGGTGQETQYF
TRBJ1-2	.	.	TRBV5-1	TGCGCCAGCAGCTCCGCGACAGGAGACCACTATGGCTACACCTTC	CASSSATGDHYGYTF
TRBJ2-5	.	.	TRBV5-1	TGCGCCAGCAGCGGTCAGCAAGAGACCCAGTACTTC	CASSGQQETQYF
TRBJ1-1	.	TRBD1	TRBV10-3	TGTGCCATCAGTGAGGACGGACAGGGGGCGATGGGAGCTTTCTTT	CAISEDGQGAMGAFF
TRBJ2-7	.	.	TRBV7-9	TGTGCCAGCAGCTTAGTTCCAGGGGCCGAGCAGTACTTC	CASSLVPGAEQYF
TRBJ2-2	.	.	TRBV10-3	TGTGCCATCAGTCCCTCTTTGGGCAGATACACCGGGGAGCTGTTTTTT	CAISPSLGRYTGELFF
TRBJ2-1	.	TRBD2	TRBV10-3	TGTGCCACAGCGGGACTAGCGGAAAGCGGGGAGCAGTTCTTC	CATAGLAESGEQFF
TRBJ2-1	medium-sized	.	TRBV28	TGTGCCAGCAGTTTTAGGGGGAGGGGATCCTACAATGAGCAGTTCTTC	CASSFRGRGSYNEQFF
TRBJ2-3	.	.	TRBV7-2	TGTGCCAGCAGCTTACGACCCCGTTCGGCAGATACGCAGTATTTT	CASSLRPRSADTQYF
TRBJ1-1	.	.	TRBV6-4	TGTGCCAGCCGCCGGGGGCTGAACACTGAAGCTTTCTTT	CASRRGLNTEAFF
TRBJ2-7	.	.	TRBV19	TGTGCCAGTAGTATCCGGGAGAGCTCCTACGAGCAGTACTTC	CASSIRESSYEQYF
TRBJ1-1	once	.	TRBV19	TGTGCCAGTAGTATAAACCCGAACACTGAAGCTTTCTTT	CASSINPNTEAFF
TRBJ2-1	.	TRBD2	TRBV30	TGTGCCTTGGGGGGATCGACTAGCGGCCTTTACAATGAGCAGTTCTTC	CALGGSTSGLYNEQFF
TRBJ2-7	once	.	TRBV27	TGTGCCAGCAGAAAAGAACCAGCCACAGGGTTCTCCTACGAGCAGTACTTC	CASRKEPATGFSYEQYF
TRBJ2-5	.	.	TRBV7-2	TGTGCCAGCAGCTTGGGACGTTTGAAGCAAGAGACCCAGTACTTC	CASSLGRLKQETQYF
TRBJ2-7	few	.	TRBV9	TGTGCCAGCAGCGCCTTGGACAAATTCTACGAGCAGTACTTC	CASSALDKFYEQYF
TRBJ1-5	.	TRBD1	TRBV28	TGTGCCAGCAGTTTAGCGGGACAGGGGGATCAGCCCCAGCATTTT	CASSLAGQGDQPQHF
TRBJ2-3	.	.	TRBV10-3	TGTGCCACCCGGACCTCCTTAGGAACAGATACGCAGTATTTT	CATRTSLGTDTQYF
TRBJ2-1	.	TRBD2	TRBV7-2	TGTGCCAGCAGCAGGGGACTAGCGGAGGGGAATGAGCAGTTCTTC	CASSRGLAEGNEQFF
TRBJ2-2	.	TRBD1	TRBV11-3	TGTGCCAGCAGCCCCGGTGACAGGGGAGGCGGGGAGCTGTTTTTT	CASSPGDRGGGELFF
TRBJ2-5	.	.	TRBV9	TGTGCCAGCAGCGTAGCGGTGGGTAGCGGCCAAGAGACCCAGTACTTC	CASSVAVGSGQETQYF
TRBJ2-1	.	TRBD1	TRBV10-3	TGTGCCTACTCCACAGGGGCCGGGGAGCAGTTCTTC	CAYSTGAGEQFF
TRBJ1-1	.	TRBD1	TRBV10-3	TGTGCCATCAGTGGAGAGGGCAGGGGGTCCCTGGAAGCTTTCTTT	CAISGEGRGSLEAFF
TRBJ2-1	.	.	TRBV7-2	TGTGCCAGCAGCCTCAGCGGTCATGAGCAGTTCTTC	CASSLSGHEQFF